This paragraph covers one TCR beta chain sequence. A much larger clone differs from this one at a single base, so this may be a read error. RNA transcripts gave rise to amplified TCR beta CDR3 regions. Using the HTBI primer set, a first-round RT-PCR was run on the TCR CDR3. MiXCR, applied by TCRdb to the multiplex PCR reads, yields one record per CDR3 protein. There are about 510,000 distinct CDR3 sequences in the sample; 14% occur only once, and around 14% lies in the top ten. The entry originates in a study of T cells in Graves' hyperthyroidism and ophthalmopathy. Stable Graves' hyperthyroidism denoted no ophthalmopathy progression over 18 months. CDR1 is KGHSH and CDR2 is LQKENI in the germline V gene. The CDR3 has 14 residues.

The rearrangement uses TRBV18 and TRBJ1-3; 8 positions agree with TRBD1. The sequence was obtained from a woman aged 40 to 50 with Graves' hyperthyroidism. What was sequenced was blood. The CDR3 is CASSRRQGPNTTYF. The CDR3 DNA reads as TGTGCCAGCTCAAGACGACAGGGGCCGAACACCACATATTTT.